This T cell receptor (beta chain) comes out of a study of technical replicates of blood from four donors (dated by TCRdb to 2015 to 2018). From the germline V gene (reference sequence), CDR1 is GTSNPN and CDR2 is SVGIG. The CDR3 numbers 17 residues from cysteine through phenylalanine. Left in the record is the CDR3 DNA by itself, 51 bases read in frame from the first base. V is clipped by 0 bases and J by 4 bases, and the sequence between their germline boundaries is 18 bases long. As concerns this clone: It has no known antigen specificity. Within one base of it there is no much larger clone, and no base qualities were kept.

Library prep was done by the immunoSEQ multiplex PCR assay. In its TCRdb copy, this immuneACCESS table keeps in-frame sequences only and misses some clones. Where compared with another copy, unresolved V genes explain less than half of these, and the others have no known cause. This sample is represented by some 60,000 clones; around 92% of them were singletons. The top ten hold approximately 4.8% of the sample. The rearranged segments are TRBV30 and TRBJ2-2; no D segment can be confidently identified. The clonotype comes from a human donor in good health. Some clones in this sample may be carry-over from other donors' samples. Specimen: PBMCs. In nucleotide form, the sequence is TGTGCCTGGAGTGTACGGGTTAGTAGTCTTGTCACCGGGGAGCTGTTTTTT. Protein translation: CAWSVRVSSLVTGELFF.